The clone carrying this T cell receptor beta chain was counted between two and nine times. Its antigen is as yet unknown. Germline CDR1 and CDR2: DFQATT and SNEGSKA (reference sequence). The CDR3 is made up of 15 amino acids. The V gene end was trimmed by 3 bases and the J gene end by 1 base; junction bases not matched to a gene: 6. The TCR library protocol was used to attach unique molecular identifiers. These identifiers were attached to individual cDNA molecules. TCRdb re-derived calls from the 5' RACE reads in MiXCR, one entry per CDR3 protein. In the table there are about 71,000 distinct CDR3 sequences, about an eighth of which are singletons. The sample is drawn from a study of early T cells in non-severe SARS-CoV-2 infection. Study at large: Bulk RNA taken from unsorted whole blood was sequenced, leaving chains unpaired. General study findings and limits: The VDJdb matching leaned toward anti-spike CD8 responses and overlooked private and CD4 specificities.

This receptor was taken from an adult who was a healthcare worker with PCR-confirmed SARS-CoV-2 infection or an uninfected control (not recorded which). Sample: whole blood, taken at baseline. The rearrangement uses TRBV20-1 and TRBJ2-7; 10 bases agree with TRBD1. Written as DNA, the CDR3 is TGCAGTGCTAGTCCTTGGGACAGGGGTTCCTACGAGCAGTACTTC. It yields the protein CSASPWDRGSYEQYF.